Each of the 12 T cell receptor beta chains below was sequenced from the same sample in a study of post-analysis software for immune sequencing data. Researchers reported that TCR beta cDNA libraries carried unique molecular identifiers. TCRdb redid the calling of the PCR reads with MiXCR, one entry per CDR3 protein. The repertoire includes about 800,000 distinct CDR3 sequences, approximately 30% of them detected once, and roughly 0.53% sits in the top ten. The antigens of these receptors remain unknown. Study observations and caveats: Patients had higher frequencies than controls of a few TRBV segments, including TRBV5-6, TRBV5-1 and TRBV20-1.

Sequencing used blood. The receptor source for this set is a girl between 5 and 17 years old with multiple sclerosis.

This clonotype was seen a handful of times. The chain uses TRBV6-6 and TRBJ2-3; D remains ambiguous. Looked up from germline, CDR1 is MNHNY and CDR2 is SVGAGI (reference sequence). The CDR3 contains 15 residues. V lost 3 bases and J lost 1, with 11 bases in between. The CDR3 coding sequence is TGTGCCAGCAGTTATCAGCAGGCTCGCACAGATACGCAGTATTTT. It is translated as CASSYQQARTDTQYF.

The chain is built from TRBV20-1 and TRBJ2-7, with TRBD1 matching 7 bases. This CDR3 has 13 residues. From germline, CDR1 is DFQATT and CDR2 SNEGSKA (reference sequence). V dropped 6 bases and J dropped 1; count of bases not matched to a gene: 6. DNA for the CDR3: TGCAGTGCCCCGTCACAGGGGTCCTACGAGCAGTACTTC. Protein sequence: CSAPSQGSYEQYF.

This clonotype was counted only a few times. The chain is built from TRBV29-1 and TRBJ1-1; no definite D call. This CDR3 contains 17 residues. CDR1 is SQVTM, CDR2 ANQGSEA, per germline. V was cut by 2 bases and J by 0 bases, with 19 bases left in between. CDR3 nucleotides: TGCAGCGTTGAAATCGGGTCGGACCCCCATCTGAACACTGAAGCTTTCTTT. This encodes CSVEIGSDPHLNTEAFF.

This clonotype came up many times. At one of its ends the junction is not consistent with the germline gene, which may arise from a read error. This chain connects TRBV6-6 to TRBJ2-7; no clear D. This CDR3 spans 13 amino acids. The germline gives CDR1 MNHNY, CDR2 SVGAGI (reference sequence). The CDR3 sequence: CASSYLQVHEQYF. For the CDR3, the DNA is TGTGCTAGCAGTTACTTGCAGGTTCACGAGCAGTACTTC.

The chain employs TRBV10-3 and TRBJ1-4; D not certain. V was trimmed by 3 bases and J by 3 bases, leaving 11 bases between them. The germline gives CDR1 ENHRY, CDR2 SYGVKD. This CDR3 is 15 amino acids long. CDR3 amino acids: CAISDRSTANEKLFF. As DNA, the CDR3 is TGTGCCATCAGTGACAGGAGCACAGCTAATGAAAAACTGTTTTTT.

The J gene is TRBJ2-7, the V gene TRBV21-1; TRBD2, the D gene given by the table, was not confirmed from the DNA. TRBV21-1 is termed a pseudogene. The CDR3 is made up of 13 amino acids. The CDR3: CGIPSGSTYEQYF. DNA for the CDR3: TGTGGGATACCTAGCGGGAGTACCTACGAGCAGTACTTC.

This clonotype was found a few times. The chain combines TRBV28 with TRBJ2-1, with 9 nucleotides matching TRBD1. The CDR3 extends over 12 amino acids. Unmatched junction bases numbered 3, after V lost 6 bases and J lost 9 bases. The germline V gene has CDR1 MDHEN and CDR2 SYDVKM. This CDR3 reads CASRGTGTEQFF. The CDR3 DNA is TGTGCCAGCAGGGGGACAGGGACTGAGCAGTTCTTC.

V is TRBV13 and J is TRBJ2-5; TRBD1 matches 7 bases. The tail of the sequence fits TRBJ2-7 better, so the J call may be wrong. CDR1 PRHDT and CDR2 FYEKMQ come from the germline V gene (reference sequence). The CDR3 is 15 residues long. The CDR3 coding sequence is TGTGCCAGCAGCTTAGGGGACAGGATGACCTACGAGCAGTACTTC. Its translation is CASSLGDRMTYEQYF.

This clonotype was counted a few times. The rearrangement links TRBV4-1 to TRBJ1-5; tentatively, D is TRBD1 (6 bases). From germline, CDR1 is MGHRA and CDR2 YSYEKL. This CDR3 has 16 residues. V dropped 0 bases and J dropped 5 bases, with 14 bases sitting between them. The CDR3 is CASSQEKTGGYQPQHF. The CDR3 bases are TGCGCCAGCAGCCAAGAAAAAACGGGGGGCTATCAGCCCCAGCATTTT.

This clonotype was counted only a few times. The genes are TRBV29-1 and TRBJ2-4, with TRBD2 matching 7 bases. The CDR3 runs to 20 residues. Per the germline V gene, CDR1 is SQVTM and CDR2 is ANQGSEA. The V gene end was trimmed by 3 bases and the J gene end by 0 bases; junction bases not matched to a gene: 20. The CDR3 region is CSVEGGGELAVPLAKNIQYF. CDR3 DNA sequence: TGCAGCGTTGAGGGCGGCGGGGAGCTAGCGGTTCCACTAGCCAAAAACATTCAGTACTTC.

This clonotype was observed a few times. The rearrangement joins TRBV2 to TRBJ1-6; no definite D call. Germline V gives CDR1 SNHLY, CDR2 FYNNEI. CDR3 length: 13 residues. The V and J ends lost 8 bases and 7 bases respectively, with 12 bases between them. Here the CDR3 DNA reads TGTGCCAGCTGTCCGGGGAGGAATTCACCCCTCCACTTT. As protein: CASCPGRNSPLHF.

This clonotype was observed at least ten times. This chain connects TRBV7-9 to TRBJ2-7; D is ambiguous. Germline CDR1 SEHNR, CDR2 FQNEAQ (reference sequence). The CDR3 covers 12 residues. The germline V and J ends were trimmed by 5 bases and 2 bases, with 7 bases remaining between them. The CDR3: CASSLETYEQYF. In nucleotides, the CDR3 is TGTGCCAGCAGCCTGGAAACCTACGAGCAGTACTTC.